This T cell receptor (beta chain) came from a study of T cells and copy number aberrations in small-cell lung cancer (dated by TCRdb to about 2021). For the study in its entirety: To relate T cell metrics to mutations and copy number aberrations, the same tumor regions underwent both TCR repertoire sequencing and whole-exome sequencing. Tumor TCR data existed for approximately 16 patients, while 14 to 15 patients had TCR data covering both tumor and normal tissue. What the authors observed across the whole study: All specimens consisted of formalin-fixed paraffin-embedded tissue, which is known to introduce sequencing artifacts. Tumor T-cell density, richness and clonality were negatively correlated with higher copy number aberration burden. Because surgical resection is uncommon in small-cell lung cancer, the study was limited by a small sample size, and the findings need validation. Across regions, the TCR repertoire was highly heterogeneous, with roughly 75-97.7% of clones confined to a single region, an overlap lower than the overlap seen in localized NSCLC. Tumors had lower T-cell density, richness and clonality than adjacent lung tissue, though the difference in density was not significant.

TCR-beta CDR3 regions were amplified from genomic DNA with the immunoSEQ hsTCRB Kit using multiplexed V- and J-gene primers. Unique DNA barcodes were added in a second PCR, and the samples were pooled together with one negative control and one positive control. Pooled TCR-beta libraries were sequenced on an Illumina MiSeq with a 150-cycle paired-end protocol. As for how the authors treated the data: Raw sequencing data were processed by Adaptive Biotechnologies into a report containing normalized, annotated TCR-beta repertoires. To compute T-cell density, TCR-beta templates were normalized to usable DNA, with usable DNA estimated through amplification of housekeeping genes. Richness counted unique rearrangements, and clonality was defined as 1 minus Pielou's evenness. Three measures quantified intratumor TCR heterogeneity between regions: the Jaccard index, the Morisita overlap index, and the proportion of shared top-20 clonotypes. TCRdb took over this immuneACCESS table, retaining in-frame rearrangements with V and J assigned. Such tables are incomplete; in checked studies, under half of the missing clones stem from an unresolved V gene, and the remainder is unexplained. The V and J calls and the clone size are those of that table, but D and trimming were determined from the DNA. This sample is represented by a few thousand clones; over 75% of them were singletons. The top ten hold over 7.5% of the sample.

With respect to this clone: Its cognate antigen has yet to be identified. There are no base qualities to consult, and no much larger clone falls within one base.

Patients with limited-stage small-cell lung cancer who underwent surgical resection in Hangzhou, China, between the late 2000s and the early 2020s were included as donors. Every donor underwent upfront surgery with no preoperative chemotherapy or radiotherapy, and no donor received immunotherapy either before or after surgery. All 20 or so patients in the sequenced cohort were identified as smokers or heavy second-hand smokers. Three regions were collected from each tumor FFPE block by a grid approach so that spatial heterogeneity of the primary tumors was represented. Tumor regions were macrodissected to enrich malignant cells, and only regions expected to yield at least 150 ng DNA were selected. Multi-region TCR-beta sequencing of resected limited-stage small-cell lung cancers and of tumor-adjacent lung tissue was performed to characterize T cell repertoire heterogeneity. Genomic DNA was extracted from FFPE tissue using the AllPrep DNA/RNA FFPE Kit (Qiagen).

Its CDR3 holds 18 amino acids, cysteine through phenylalanine. The retained sequence is limited to the CDR3, 54 bases, with the frame set at the first base. This clonotype originated in a man aged 55 to 70 with small cell lung cancer. Sequenced input: tumor tissue. This chain joins TRBV21-1 to TRBJ2-1; the D call of TRBD1 is as the table states it, not checked on the DNA. TRBV21-1 is an annotated pseudogene. The nucleotide sequence reads TGTGCCAGCAGCAAAAGGAGACCAGGGGGTCGCTCCTACAATGAGCAGTTCTTC. It translates as CASSKRRPGGRSYNEQFF.